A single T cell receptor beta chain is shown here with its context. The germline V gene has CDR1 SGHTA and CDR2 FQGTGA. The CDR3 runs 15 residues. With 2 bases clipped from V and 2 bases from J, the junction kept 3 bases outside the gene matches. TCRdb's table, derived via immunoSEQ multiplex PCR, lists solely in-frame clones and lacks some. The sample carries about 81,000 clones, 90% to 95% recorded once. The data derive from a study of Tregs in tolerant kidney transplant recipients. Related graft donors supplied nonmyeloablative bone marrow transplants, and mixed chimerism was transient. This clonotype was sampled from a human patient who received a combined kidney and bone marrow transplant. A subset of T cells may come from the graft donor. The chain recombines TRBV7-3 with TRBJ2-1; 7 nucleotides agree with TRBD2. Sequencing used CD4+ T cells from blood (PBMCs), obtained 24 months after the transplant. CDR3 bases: TGTGCCAGCAGCTTAGAGGCGGGAGCCTACAATGAGCAGTTCTTC. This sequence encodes CASSLEAGAYNEQFF.